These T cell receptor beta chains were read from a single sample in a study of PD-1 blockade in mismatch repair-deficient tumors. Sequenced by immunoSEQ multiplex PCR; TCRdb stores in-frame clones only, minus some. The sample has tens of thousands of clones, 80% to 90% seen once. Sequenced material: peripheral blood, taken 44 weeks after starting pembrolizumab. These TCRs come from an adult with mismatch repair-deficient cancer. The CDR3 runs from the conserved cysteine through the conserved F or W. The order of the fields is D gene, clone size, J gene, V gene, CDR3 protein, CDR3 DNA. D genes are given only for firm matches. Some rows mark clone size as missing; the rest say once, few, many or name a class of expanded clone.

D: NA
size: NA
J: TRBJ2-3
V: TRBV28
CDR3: CASSGRGLPRTDTQYF
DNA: TGTGCCAGCAGTGGTCGGGGACTTCCCAGGACAGATACGCAGTATTTT

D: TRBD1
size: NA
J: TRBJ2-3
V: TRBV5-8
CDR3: CASSYFAGQGGADTQYF
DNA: TGTGCCAGCAGCTATTTTGCGGGACAGGGCGGTGCAGATACGCAGTATTTT

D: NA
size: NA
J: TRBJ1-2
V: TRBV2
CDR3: CASSTGQGPYGYTF
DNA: TGTGCCAGCAGTACAGGGCAGGGGCCCTATGGCTACACCTTC

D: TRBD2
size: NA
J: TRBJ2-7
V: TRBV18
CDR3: CASSPTSGYEQYF
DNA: TGTGCCAGCTCGCCCACTAGCGGCTACGAGCAGTACTTC

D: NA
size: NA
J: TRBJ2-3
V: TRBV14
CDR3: CASSLVPDTQYF
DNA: TGTGCCAGCAGCCTCGTCCCAGATACGCAGTATTTT

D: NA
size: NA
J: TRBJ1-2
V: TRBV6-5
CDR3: CASSYSYGYTF
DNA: TGTGCCAGCAGTTACAGTTATGGCTACACCTTC

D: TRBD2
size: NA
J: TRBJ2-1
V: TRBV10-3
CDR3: CAISGGEDEQFF
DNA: TGTGCCATCAGCGGGGGGGAGGATGAGCAGTTCTTC

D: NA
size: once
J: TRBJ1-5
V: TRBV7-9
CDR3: CASSPVYFQPQHF
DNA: TGTGCCAGCAGCCCGGTTTACTTCCAGCCCCAGCATTTT

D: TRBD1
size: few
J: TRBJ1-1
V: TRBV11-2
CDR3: CASSYPTDRGIVGYTEAFF
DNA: TGTGCCAGCAGCTACCCGACGGACAGGGGTATCGTGGGATACACTGAAGCTTTCTTT

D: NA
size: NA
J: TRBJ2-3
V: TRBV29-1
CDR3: CSVEPPSTDTQYF
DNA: TGCAGCGTTGAACCGCCCAGCACAGATACGCAGTATTTT

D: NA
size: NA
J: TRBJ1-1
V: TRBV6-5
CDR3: CASSYGGVGEAFF
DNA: TGTGCCAGCAGTTATGGAGGGGTGGGTGAAGCTTTCTTT

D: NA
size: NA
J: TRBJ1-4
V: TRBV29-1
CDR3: CSVEDLWGGEKLFF
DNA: TGCAGCGTTGAAGACTTGTGGGGCGGTGAAAAACTGTTTTTT

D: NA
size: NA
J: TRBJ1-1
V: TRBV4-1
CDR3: CASSQAQGGSTEAFF
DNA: TGCGCCAGCAGCCAAGCTCAGGGAGGGTCCACTGAAGCTTTCTTT

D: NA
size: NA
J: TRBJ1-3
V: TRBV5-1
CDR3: CASSPATGYSGNTIYF
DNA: TGCGCCAGCAGCCCTGCGACAGGTTACTCTGGAAACACCATATATTTT

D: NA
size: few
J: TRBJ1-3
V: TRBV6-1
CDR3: CASSVSGPTNTIYF
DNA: TGTGCCAGCAGTGTTTCAGGGCCGACAAACACCATATATTTT

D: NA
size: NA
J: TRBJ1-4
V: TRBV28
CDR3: CATTDIQGSNEKLFF
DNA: TGTGCCACCACCGACATACAGGGATCAAATGAAAAACTGTTTTTT

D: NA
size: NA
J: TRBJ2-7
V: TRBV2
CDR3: CASSFPVGQSSYEQYF
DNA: TGTGCCAGCAGTTTCCCGGTTGGACAGAGTTCCTACGAGCAGTACTTC

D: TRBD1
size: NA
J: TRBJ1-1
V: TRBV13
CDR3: CASSTSGTGGTEAFF
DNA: TGTGCCAGCAGCACCTCCGGGACAGGGGGGACTGAAGCTTTCTTT

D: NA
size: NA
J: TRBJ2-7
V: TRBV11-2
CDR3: CASSLVPDGEQYF
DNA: TGTGCCAGCAGCTTAGTTCCAGACGGTGAGCAGTACTTC

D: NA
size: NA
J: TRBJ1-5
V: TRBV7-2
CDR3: CASSLVGQPSNQPQHF
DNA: TGTGCCAGCAGCTTAGTCGGACAGCCTTCCAATCAGCCCCAGCATTTT

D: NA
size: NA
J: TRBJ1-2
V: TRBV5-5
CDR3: CASSLEEGTPAGSGYTF
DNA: TGTGCCAGCAGCTTGGAGGAGGGGACACCAGCTGGGAGTGGCTACACCTTC

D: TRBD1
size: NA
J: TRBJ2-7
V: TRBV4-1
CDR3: CASSQQGTGEDEQYF
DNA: TGCGCCAGCAGCCAACAAGGGACAGGGGAGGACGAGCAGTACTTC

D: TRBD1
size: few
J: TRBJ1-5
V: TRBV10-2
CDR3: CATRTGPSQPQHF
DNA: TGCGCCACCAGGACAGGGCCGAGCCAGCCCCAGCATTTT

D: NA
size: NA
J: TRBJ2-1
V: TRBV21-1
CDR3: CASSKVSGWGYNEQFF
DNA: TGTGCCAGCAGCAAAGTGAGCGGGTGGGGCTACAATGAGCAGTTCTTC

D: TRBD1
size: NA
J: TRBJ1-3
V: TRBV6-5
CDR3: CASSDRGLLGNTIYF
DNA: TGTGCCAGCAGCGACAGGGGGCTGCTAGGAAACACCATATATTTT

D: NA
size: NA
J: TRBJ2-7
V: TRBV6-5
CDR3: CASGKQGPPYEQYF
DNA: TGTGCCAGCGGTAAACAGGGACCTCCCTACGAGCAGTACTTC

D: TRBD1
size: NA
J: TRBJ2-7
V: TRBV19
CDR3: CASSLEGQGPYEQYF
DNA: TGTGCCAGTAGTTTAGAGGGACAGGGTCCCTACGAGCAGTACTTC

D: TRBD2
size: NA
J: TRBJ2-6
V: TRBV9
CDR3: CASSVSGSHSGANVLTF
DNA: TGTGCCAGCAGCGTTAGCGGGAGTCACTCTGGGGCCAACGTCCTGACTTTC

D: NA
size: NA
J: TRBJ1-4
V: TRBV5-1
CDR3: CASSSEPRATGEKLFF
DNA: TGCGCCAGCAGCTCCGAACCCAGAGCAACGGGTGAAAAACTGTTTTTT

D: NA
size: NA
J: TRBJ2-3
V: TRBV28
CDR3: CASSLKPDADTQYF
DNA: TGTGCCAGCAGTTTGAAACCGGACGCAGATACGCAGTATTTT

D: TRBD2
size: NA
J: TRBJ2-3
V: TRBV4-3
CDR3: CASSQDLGSGSTDTQYF
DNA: TGCGCCAGCAGCCAAGATCTCGGTAGCGGGAGCACAGATACGCAGTATTTT

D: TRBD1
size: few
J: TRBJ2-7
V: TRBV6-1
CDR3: CASSEKGQSYEQYF
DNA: TGTGCCAGCAGTGAAAAGGGACAGAGCTACGAGCAGTACTTC

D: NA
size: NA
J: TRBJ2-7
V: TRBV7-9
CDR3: CASSQGLRLASEQYF
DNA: TGTGCCAGCAGCCAGGGGCTTCGGCTAGCGTCCGAGCAGTACTTC

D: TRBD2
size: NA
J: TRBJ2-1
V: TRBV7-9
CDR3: CASSVRLAGGLNNEQFF
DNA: TGTGCCAGCAGCGTAAGACTAGCGGGAGGCCTAAACAATGAGCAGTTCTTC

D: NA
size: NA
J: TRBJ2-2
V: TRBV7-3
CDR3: CASSLTARTSTGELFF
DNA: TGTGCCAGCAGCTTAACCGCCAGGACCTCCACCGGGGAGCTGTTTTTT

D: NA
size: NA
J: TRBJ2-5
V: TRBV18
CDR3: CASSPDSRQETQYF
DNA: TGTGCCAGCTCACCCGACAGCCGACAAGAGACCCAGTACTTC

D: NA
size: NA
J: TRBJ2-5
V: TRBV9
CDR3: CASSWGPLGIGETQYF
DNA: TGTGCCAGCAGCTGGGGCCCCCTCGGGATTGGAGAGACCCAGTACTTC

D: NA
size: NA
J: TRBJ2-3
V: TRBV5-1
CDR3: CASSFSGGTDTQYF
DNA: TGCGCCAGCAGTTTCTCAGGGGGCACAGATACGCAGTATTTT

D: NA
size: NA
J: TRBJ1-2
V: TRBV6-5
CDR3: CASSYSHRDEGGYTF
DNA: TGTGCCAGCAGTTACTCGCACAGGGATGAGGGTGGCTACACCTTC

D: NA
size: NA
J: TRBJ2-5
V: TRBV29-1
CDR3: CSVEVPPGGETQYF
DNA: TGCAGCGTTGAAGTCCCACCCGGGGGAGAGACCCAGTACTTC

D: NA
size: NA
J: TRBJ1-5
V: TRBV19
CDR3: CASSIGRNNQPQHF
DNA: TGTGCCAGTAGTATAGGTCGGAATAATCAGCCCCAGCATTTT

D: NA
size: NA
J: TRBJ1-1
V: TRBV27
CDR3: CASSLWQGFTEAFF
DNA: TGTGCCAGCAGTTTATGGCAGGGTTTTACTGAAGCTTTCTTT

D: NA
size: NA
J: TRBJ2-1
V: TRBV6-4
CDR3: CASSETAQQDREQFF
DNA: TGTGCCAGCAGTGAAACGGCTCAGCAGGATCGTGAGCAGTTCTTC

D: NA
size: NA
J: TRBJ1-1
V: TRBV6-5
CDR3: CASAPTGMNTEAFF
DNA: TGTGCCAGCGCCCCGACAGGAATGAACACTGAAGCTTTCTTT

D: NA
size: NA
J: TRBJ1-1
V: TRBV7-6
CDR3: CASSLVGIGTTFF
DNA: NA

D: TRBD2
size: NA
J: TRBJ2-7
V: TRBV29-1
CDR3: CSVDSGSNEQYF
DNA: TGCAGCGTTGACAGCGGGAGTAACGAGCAGTACTTC

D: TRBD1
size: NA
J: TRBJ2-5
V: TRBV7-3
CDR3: CASSPGTGPQETQYF
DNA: TGTGCCAGCAGCCCCGGGACAGGGCCCCAAGAGACCCAGTACTTC

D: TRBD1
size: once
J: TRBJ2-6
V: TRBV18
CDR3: CASSRAPGQGSSGANVLTF
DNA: TGTGCCAGCTCACGTGCCCCGGGACAGGGGAGCTCTGGGGCCAACGTCCTGACTTTC

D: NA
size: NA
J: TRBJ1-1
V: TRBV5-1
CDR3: CASSWGGDNTEAFF
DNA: TGCGCCAGCAGTTGGGGAGGGGACAACACTGAAGCTTTCTTT

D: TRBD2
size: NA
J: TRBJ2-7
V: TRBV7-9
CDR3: CASSTSGLAYEQYF
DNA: TGTGCCAGCAGCACCTCGGGACTAGCCTACGAGCAGTACTTC

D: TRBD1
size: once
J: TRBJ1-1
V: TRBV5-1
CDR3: CASSSQTGGTEAFF
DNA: TGCGCCAGCAGCTCACAGACAGGGGGCACTGAAGCTTTCTTT

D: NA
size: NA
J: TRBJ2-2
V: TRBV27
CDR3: CASSLIPNTGELFF
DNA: TGTGCCAGCAGTTTAATACCGAACACCGGGGAGCTGTTTTTT

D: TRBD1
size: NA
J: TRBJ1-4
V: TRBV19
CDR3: CASRRNGQGYEKLFF
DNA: TGTGCCAGTAGACGGAACGGACAGGGGTATGAAAAACTGTTTTTT